This T cell receptor (beta chain) was profiled in a study of T cell responses to AZD1222 COVID-19 vaccine. Study in general: Doses given second, at about 4 or about 12 weeks, were pooled.

A single count supports this clone. Its antigen is not known. General study points: CD4 TCRs covered the whole spike, strongest at regions 160-218 and 743-854. No day 14 peak samples; only post-peak repertoires were characterized.

Using immunoSEQ multiplex PCR, the repertoire was profiled, and TCRdb retains in-frame clones only, with some absent. The table has some 150,000 clones, roughly 89% seen once. Germline values: CDR1 LNHDA, CDR2 SQIVND (reference sequence). Deletions cut 2 bases from V and 1 base from J, with 10 bases between. CDR3 length equals 15 residues. The rearrangement joins TRBV19 to TRBJ2-3; D might be TRBD1 or TRBD2, each matching 5 bases. The material was peripheral blood, obtained on day 0 of AZD1222 vaccination. The clonotype was recovered from an adult in good health. As DNA, the CDR3 is TGTGCCAGTAGTATACCCAGGGACGGCACAGATACGCAGTATTTT. Translation gives CASSIPRDGTDTQYF.